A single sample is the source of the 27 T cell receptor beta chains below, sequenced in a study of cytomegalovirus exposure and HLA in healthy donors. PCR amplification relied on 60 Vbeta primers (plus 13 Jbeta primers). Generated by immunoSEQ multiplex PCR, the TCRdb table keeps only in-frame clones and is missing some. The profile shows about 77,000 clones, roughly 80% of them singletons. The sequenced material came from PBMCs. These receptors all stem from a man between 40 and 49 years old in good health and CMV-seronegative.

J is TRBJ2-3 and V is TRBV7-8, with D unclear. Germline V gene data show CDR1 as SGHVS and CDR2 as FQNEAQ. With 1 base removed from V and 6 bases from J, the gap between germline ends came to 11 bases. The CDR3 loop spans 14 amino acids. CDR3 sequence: CASSLVSQSDTQYF. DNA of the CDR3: TGTGCCAGCAGCTTAGTGTCCCAGTCCGATACGCAGTATTTT.

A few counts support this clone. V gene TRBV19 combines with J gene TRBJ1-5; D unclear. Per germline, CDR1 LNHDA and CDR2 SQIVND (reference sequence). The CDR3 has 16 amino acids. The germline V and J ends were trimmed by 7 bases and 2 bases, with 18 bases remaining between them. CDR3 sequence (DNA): TGTGCCAGTACCTCCTGGGAGGGCTTGGGCAATCAGCCCCAGCATTTT. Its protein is CASTSWEGLGNQPQHF.

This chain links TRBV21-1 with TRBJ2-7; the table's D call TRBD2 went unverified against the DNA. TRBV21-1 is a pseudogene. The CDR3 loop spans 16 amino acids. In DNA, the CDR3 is TGTGCCAGCAGCAAAACTAGCGGGAGGGCCGGGTACGAGCAGTACTTC. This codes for CASSKTSGRAGYEQYF.

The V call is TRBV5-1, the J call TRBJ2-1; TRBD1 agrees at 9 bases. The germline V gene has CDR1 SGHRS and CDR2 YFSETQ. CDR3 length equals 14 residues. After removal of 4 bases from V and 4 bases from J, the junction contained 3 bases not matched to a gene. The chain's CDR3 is CASSAQGAYNEQFF. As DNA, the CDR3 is TGCGCCAGCAGCGCACAGGGGGCTTACAATGAGCAGTTCTTC.

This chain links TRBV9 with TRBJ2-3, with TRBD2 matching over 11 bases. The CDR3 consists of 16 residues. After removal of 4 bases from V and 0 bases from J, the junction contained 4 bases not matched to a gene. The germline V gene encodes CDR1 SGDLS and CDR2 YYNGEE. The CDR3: CASSSRTSGSTDTQYF. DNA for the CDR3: TGTGCCAGCAGCTCCAGGACTAGCGGGAGCACAGATACGCAGTATTTT.

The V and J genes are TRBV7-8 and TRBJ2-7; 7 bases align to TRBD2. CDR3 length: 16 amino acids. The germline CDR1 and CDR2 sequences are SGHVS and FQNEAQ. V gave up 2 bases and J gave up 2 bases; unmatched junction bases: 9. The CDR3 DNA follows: TGTGCCAGCAGCTTAACCGAAAGCGGGACTGCCTACGAGCAGTACTTC. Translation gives CASSLTESGTAYEQYF.

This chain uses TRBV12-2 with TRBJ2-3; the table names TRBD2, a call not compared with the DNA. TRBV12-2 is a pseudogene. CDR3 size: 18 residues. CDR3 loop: CASRFGLAGGPGTDTQYF. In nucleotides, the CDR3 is TGTGCAAGTCGCTTCGGACTAGCGGGAGGGCCTGGCACAGATACGCAGTATTTT.

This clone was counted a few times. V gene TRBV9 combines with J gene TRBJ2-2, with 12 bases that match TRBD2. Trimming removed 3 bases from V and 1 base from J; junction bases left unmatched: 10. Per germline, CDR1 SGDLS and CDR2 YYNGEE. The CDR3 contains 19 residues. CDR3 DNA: TGTGCCAGCAGCGACCGACTAGCGGGAGTCGGGGGGAACACCGGGGAGCTGTTTTTT. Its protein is CASSDRLAGVGGNTGELFF.

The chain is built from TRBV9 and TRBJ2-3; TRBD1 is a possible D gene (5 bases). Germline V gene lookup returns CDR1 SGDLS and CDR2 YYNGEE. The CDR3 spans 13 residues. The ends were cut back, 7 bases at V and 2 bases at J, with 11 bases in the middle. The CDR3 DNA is TGTGCCAGCGGACATGACTCCACAGATACGCAGTATTTT. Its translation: CASGHDSTDTQYF.

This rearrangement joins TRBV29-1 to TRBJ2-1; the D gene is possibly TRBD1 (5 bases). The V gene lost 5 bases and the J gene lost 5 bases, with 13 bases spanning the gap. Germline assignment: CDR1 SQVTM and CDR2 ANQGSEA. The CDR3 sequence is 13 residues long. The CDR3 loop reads CSVWGRADNEQFF. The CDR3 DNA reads TGCAGCGTTTGGGGCAGGGCCGACAATGAGCAGTTCTTC.

CDR3 DNA: TGTGCCAGCAGCCAAGGGCGGCTAGCAGTAATCACGGATACGCAGTATTTT. It translates to CASSQGRLAVITDTQYF. The chain recombines TRBV4-2 with TRBJ2-3; a weak D match, TRBD2 (5 bases). The germline V gene has CDR1 LGHNA and CDR2 YNFKEQ. The CDR3 length is 17 residues. The V and J ends lost 1 base and 6 bases respectively, with 20 bases between them.

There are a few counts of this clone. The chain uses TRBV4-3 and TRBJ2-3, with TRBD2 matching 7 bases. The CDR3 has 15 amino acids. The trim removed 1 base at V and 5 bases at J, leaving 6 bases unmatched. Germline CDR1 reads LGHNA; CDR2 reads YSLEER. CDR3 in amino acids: CASSQGGGNQDTQYF. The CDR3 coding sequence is TGCGCCAGCAGCCAAGGGGGAGGGAACCAAGATACGCAGTATTTT.

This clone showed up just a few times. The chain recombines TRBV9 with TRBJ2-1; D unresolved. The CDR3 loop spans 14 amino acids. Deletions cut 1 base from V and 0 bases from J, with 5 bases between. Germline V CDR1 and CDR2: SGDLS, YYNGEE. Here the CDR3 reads CASSVPSSYNEQFF. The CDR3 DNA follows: TGTGCCAGCAGCGTACCCAGCTCCTACAATGAGCAGTTCTTC.

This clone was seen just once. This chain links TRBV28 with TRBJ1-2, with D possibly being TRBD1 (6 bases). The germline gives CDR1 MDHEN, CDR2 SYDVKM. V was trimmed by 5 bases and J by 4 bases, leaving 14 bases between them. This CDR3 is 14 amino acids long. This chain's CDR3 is CASSPSTGTYGYTF. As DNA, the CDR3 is TGTGCCAGCAGTCCCTCCACAGGGACCTATGGCTACACCTTC.

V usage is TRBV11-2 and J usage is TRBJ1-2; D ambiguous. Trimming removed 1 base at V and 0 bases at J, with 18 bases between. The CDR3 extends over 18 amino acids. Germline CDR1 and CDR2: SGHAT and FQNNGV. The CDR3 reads CASSLGPILAGPNYGYTF. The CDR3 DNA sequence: TGTGCCAGCAGCTTAGGCCCTATTCTAGCGGGCCCTAACTATGGCTACACCTTC.

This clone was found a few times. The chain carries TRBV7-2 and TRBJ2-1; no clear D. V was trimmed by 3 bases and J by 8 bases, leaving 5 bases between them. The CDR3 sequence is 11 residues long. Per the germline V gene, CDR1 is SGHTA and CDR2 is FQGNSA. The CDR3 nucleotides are TGTGCCAGCAGCTTTCTTGATGAGCAGTTCTTC. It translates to CASSFLDEQFF.

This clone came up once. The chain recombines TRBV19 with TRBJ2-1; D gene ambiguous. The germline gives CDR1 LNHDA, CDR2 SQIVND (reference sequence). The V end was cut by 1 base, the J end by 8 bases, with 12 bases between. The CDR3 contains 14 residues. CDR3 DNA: TGTGCCAGTAGTATAGGACTCCCGGTGGATGAGCAGTTCTTC. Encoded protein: CASSIGLPVDEQFF.

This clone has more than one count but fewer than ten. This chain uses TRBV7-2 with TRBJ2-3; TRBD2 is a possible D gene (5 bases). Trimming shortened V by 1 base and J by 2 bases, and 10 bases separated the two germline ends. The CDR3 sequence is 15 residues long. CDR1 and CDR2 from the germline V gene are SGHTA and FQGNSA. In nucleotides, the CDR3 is TGTGCCAGCAGCTTAGGAGCGGTTTCCACAGATACGCAGTATTTT. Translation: CASSLGAVSTDTQYF.

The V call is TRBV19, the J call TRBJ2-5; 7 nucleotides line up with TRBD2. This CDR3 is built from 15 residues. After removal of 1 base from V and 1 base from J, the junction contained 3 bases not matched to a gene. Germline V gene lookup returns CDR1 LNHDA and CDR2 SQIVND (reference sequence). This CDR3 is CASSIGGGSQETQYF. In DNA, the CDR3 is TGTGCCAGTAGTATAGGGGGAGGGTCCCAAGAGACCCAGTACTTC.

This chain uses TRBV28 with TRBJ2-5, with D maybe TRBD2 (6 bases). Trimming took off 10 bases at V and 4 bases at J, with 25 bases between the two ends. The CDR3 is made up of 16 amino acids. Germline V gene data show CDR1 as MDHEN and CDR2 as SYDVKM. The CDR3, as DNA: TGTGCCACTAGGCGGGAAAGTAGCGGAGGGCGAGAGACCCAGTACTTC. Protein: CATRRESSGGRETQYF.

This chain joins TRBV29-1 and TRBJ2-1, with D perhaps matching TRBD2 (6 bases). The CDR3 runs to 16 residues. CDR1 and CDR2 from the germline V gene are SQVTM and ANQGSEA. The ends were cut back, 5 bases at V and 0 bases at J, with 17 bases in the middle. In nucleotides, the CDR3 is TGCAGCGTTAGCTACGGGGGTGCTAGCTCCTACAATGAGCAGTTCTTC. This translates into CSVSYGGASSYNEQFF.

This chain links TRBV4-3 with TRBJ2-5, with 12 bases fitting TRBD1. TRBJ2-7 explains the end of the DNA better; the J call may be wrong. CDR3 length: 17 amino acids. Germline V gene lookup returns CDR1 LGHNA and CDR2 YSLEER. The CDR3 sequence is CASSQGWGQGAFREQYF. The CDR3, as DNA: TGCGCCAGCAGCCAAGGATGGGGACAGGGGGCATTTCGCGAGCAGTACTTC.

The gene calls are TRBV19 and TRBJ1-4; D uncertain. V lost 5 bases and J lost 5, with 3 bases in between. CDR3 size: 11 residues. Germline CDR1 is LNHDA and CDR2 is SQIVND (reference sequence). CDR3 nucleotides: TGTGCCAGTAGTGCGAATGAAAAACTGTTTTTT. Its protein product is CASSANEKLFF.

The CDR3, as DNA: TGTGCCTGGACTACACTTAGGGGTCCTGGGGCCAACGTCCTGACTTTC. Translated, it gives CAWTTLRGPGANVLTF. V is TRBV30 and J is TRBJ2-6, with D possibly TRBD1 on 5 matching bases. The CDR3 has 16 residues. Germline loops: CDR1 GTSNPN, CDR2 SVGIG (reference sequence). V was cut by 4 bases and J by 2 bases, with 15 bases left in between.

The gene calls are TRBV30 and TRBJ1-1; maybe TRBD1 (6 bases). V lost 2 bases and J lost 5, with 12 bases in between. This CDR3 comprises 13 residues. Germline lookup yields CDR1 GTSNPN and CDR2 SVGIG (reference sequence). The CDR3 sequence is CAWSTHRETEAFF. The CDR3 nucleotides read TGTGCCTGGAGTACCCACAGGGAAACTGAAGCTTTCTTT.

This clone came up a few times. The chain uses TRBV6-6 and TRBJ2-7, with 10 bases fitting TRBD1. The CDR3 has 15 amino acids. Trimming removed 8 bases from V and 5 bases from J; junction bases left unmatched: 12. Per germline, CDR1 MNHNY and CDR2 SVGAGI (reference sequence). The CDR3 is CASSGPGQGFDEQYF. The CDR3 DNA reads TGTGCCAGCTCAGGTCCGGGACAGGGGTTCGACGAGCAGTACTTC.

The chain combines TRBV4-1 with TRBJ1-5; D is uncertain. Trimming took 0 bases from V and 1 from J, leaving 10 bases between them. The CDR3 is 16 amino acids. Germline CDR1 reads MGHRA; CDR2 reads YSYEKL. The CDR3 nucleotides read TGCGCCAGCAGCCAAGAGACAACGTGGAGCAATCAGCCCCAGCATTTT. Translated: CASSQETTWSNQPQHF.